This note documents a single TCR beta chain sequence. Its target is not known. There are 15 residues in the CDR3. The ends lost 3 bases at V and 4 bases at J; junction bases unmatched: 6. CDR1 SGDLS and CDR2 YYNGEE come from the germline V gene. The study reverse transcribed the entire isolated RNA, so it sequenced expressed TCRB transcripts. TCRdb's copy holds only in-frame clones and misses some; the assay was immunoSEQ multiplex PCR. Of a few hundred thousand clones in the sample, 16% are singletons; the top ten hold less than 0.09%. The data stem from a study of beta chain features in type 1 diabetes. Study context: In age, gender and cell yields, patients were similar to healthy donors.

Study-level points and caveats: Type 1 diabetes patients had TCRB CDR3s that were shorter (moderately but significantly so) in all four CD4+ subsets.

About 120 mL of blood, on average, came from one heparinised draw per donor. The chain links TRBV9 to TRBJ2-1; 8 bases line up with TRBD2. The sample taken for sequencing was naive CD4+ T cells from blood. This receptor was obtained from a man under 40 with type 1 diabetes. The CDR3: CASSALAGPYNEQFF. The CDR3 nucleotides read TGTGCCAGCAGCGCCTTAGCGGGGCCATACAATGAGCAGTTCTTC. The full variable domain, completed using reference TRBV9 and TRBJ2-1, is DSGVTQTPKHLITATGQRVTLRCSPRSGDLSVYWYQQSLDQGLQFLIQYYNGEERAKGNILERFSAQQFPDLHSELNLSSLELGDSALYFCASSALAGPYNEQFFGPGTRLTVL.